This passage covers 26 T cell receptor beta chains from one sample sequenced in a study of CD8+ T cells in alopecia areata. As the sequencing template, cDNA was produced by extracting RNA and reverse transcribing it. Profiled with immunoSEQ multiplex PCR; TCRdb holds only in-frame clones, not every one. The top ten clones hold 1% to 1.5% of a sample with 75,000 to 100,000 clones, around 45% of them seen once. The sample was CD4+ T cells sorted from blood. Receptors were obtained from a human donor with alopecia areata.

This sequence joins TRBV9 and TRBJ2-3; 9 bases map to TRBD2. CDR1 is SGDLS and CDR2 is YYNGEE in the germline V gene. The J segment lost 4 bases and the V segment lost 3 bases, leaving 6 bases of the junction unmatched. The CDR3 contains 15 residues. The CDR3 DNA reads TGTGCCAGCAGCGGCGGGGGGGGGCGATCAGATACGCAGTATTTT. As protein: CASSGGGGRSDTQYF.

For the CDR3, the DNA is TGTGCCTGGAGTTTGACAGGGGGCGGCAATCAGCCCCAGCATTTT. Translation gives CAWSLTGGGNQPQHF. The chain couples TRBV30 to TRBJ1-5; 10 nucleotides line up with TRBD1. The CDR3 length is 15 residues. CDR1 is GTSNPN, CDR2 SVGIG, per germline (reference sequence). V was clipped by 2 bases and J by 2 bases; unmatched bases: 3.

The CDR3 DNA sequence: TGTGCCACCAGCAGAGCTGAGGACACTGAAGCTTTCTTT. Translating gives CATSRAEDTEAFF. The rearrangement joins TRBV15 to TRBJ1-1; D uncertain. Trimming took off 1 base at V and 3 bases at J, with 6 bases between the two ends. Germline V CDR1 and CDR2: LNHNV, YYDKDF (reference sequence). CDR3 length equals 13 residues.

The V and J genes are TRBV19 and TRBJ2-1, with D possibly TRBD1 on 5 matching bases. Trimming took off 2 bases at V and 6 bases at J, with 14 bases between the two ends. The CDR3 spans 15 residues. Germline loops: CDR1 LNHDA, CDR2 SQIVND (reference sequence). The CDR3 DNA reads TGTGCCAGTAGTATACGGGCAGGGTCAAGCAATGAGCAGTTCTTC. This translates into CASSIRAGSSNEQFF.

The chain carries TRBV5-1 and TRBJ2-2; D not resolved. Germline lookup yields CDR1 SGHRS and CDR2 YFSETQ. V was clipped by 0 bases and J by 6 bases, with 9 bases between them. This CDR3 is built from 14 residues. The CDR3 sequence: CASSLAARSGELFF. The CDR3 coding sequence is TGCGCCAGCAGCTTGGCGGCGCGTTCCGGGGAGCTGTTTTTT. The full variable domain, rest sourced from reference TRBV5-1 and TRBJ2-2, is KAGVTQTPRYLIKTRGQQVTLSCSPISGHRSVSWYQQTPGQGLQFLFEYFSETQRNKGNFPGRFSGRQFSNSRSEMNVSTLELGDSALYLCASSLAARSGELFFGEGSRLTVL.

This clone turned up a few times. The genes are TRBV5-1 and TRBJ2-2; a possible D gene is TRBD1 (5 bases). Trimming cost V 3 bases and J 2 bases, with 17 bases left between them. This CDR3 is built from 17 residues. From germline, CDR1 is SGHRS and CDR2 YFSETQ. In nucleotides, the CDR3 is TGCGCCAGCAGCTCGTACCGAAGGGGTTCTAACACCGGGGAGCTGTTTTTT. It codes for CASSSYRRGSNTGELFF.

CDR3 nucleotide sequence: TGTGCCAGCAGCTTGGAGGGGACAGGAAGGCGTCCTGGAAACACCATATATTTT. The encoded protein is CASSLEGTGRRPGNTIYF. The chain has TRBV5-6 and TRBJ1-3, with 8 bases that match TRBD1. Germline V gene sequence: CDR1 SGHDT, CDR2 YYEEEE. The CDR3 totals 18 residues. The V and J ends lost 0 bases and 2 bases, in that order; junction bases with no gene match: 10.

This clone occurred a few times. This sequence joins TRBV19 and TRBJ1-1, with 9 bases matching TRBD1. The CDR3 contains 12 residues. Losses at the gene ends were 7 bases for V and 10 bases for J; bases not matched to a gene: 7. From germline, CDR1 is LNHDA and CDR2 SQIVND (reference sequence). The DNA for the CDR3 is TGTGCCAGTACCTTGGACAGGGGCCGAGCTTTCTTT. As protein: CASTLDRGRAFF.

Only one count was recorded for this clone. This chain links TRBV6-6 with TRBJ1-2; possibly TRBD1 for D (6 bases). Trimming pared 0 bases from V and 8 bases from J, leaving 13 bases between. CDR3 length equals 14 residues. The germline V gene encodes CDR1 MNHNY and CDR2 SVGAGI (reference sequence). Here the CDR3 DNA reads TGTGCCAGCAGTTACTCGAGAGGGGGAGACGGCTACACCTTC. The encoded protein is CASSYSRGGDGYTF.

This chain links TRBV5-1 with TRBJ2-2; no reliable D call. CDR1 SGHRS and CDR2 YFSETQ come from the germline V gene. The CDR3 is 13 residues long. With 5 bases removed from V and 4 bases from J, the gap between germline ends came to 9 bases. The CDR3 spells CASSIGITGELFF. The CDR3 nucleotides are TGCGCCAGCAGTATTGGTATCACCGGGGAGCTGTTTTTT.

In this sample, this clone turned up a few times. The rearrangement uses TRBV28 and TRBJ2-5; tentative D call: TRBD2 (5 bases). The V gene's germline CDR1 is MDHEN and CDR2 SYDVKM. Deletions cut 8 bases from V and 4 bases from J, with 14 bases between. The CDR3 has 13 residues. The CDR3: CASHSGFGETQYF. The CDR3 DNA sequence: TGTGCCAGCCATTCGGGGTTTGGAGAGACCCAGTACTTC.

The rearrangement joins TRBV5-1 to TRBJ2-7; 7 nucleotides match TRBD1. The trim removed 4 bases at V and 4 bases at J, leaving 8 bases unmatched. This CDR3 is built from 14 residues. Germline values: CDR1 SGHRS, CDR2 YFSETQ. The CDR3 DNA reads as TGCGCCAGCAGCCGGCAGGGACAGTCTTACGAGCAGTACTTC. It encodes CASSRQGQSYEQYF.

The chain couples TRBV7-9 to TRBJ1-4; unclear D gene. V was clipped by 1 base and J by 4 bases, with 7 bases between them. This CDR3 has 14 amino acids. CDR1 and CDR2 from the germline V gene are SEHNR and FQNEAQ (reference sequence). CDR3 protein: CASSLEGYNEKLFF. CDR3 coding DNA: TGTGCCAGCAGCTTAGAAGGTTATAATGAAAAACTGTTTTTT.

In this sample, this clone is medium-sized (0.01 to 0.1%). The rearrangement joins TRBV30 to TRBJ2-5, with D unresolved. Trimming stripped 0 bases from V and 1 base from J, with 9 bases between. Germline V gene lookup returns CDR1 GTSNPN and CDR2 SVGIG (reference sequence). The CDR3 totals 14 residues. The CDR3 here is CAWSVGNSQETQYF. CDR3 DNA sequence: TGTGCCTGGAGTGTAGGGAACAGCCAAGAGACCCAGTACTTC.

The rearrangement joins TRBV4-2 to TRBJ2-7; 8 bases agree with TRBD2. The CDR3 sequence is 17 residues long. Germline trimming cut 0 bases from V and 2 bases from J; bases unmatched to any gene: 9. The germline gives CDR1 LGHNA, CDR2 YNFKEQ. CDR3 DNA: TGTGCCAGCAGCCAAGACCTGCGCGGGGGGCGAACCTACGAGCAGTACTTC. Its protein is CASSQDLRGGRTYEQYF.

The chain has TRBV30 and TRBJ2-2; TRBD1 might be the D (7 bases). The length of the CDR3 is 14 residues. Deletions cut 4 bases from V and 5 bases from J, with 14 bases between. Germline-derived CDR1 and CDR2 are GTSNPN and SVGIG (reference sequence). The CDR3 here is CAWNRQGGTGELFF. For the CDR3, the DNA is TGTGCCTGGAACAGGCAGGGGGGTACCGGGGAGCTGTTTTTT.

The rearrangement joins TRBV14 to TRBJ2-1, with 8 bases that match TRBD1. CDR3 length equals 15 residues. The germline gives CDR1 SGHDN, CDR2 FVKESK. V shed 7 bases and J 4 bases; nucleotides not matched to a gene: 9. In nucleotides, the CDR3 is TGTGCCAGCAACAAGCCGGGACAGGAATACAATGAGCAGTTCTTC. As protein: CASNKPGQEYNEQFF.

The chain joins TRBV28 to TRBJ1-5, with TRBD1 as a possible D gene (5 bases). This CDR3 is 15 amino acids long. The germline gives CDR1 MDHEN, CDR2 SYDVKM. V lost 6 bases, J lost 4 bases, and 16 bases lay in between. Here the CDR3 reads CASRFRRRDNQPQHF. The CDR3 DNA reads TGTGCCAGCAGATTTCGACGCAGGGATAATCAGCCCCAGCATTTT. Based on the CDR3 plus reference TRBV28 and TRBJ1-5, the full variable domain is DVKVTQSSRYLVKRTGEKVFLECVQDMDHENMFWYRQDPGLGLRLIYFSYDVKMKEKGDIPEGYSVSREKKERFSLILESASTNQTSMYLCASRFRRRDNQPQHFGDGTRLSIL.

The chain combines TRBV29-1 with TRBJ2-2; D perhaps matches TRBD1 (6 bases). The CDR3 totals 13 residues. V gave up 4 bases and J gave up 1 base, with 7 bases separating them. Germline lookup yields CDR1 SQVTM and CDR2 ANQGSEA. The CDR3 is CSVGGRNTGELFF. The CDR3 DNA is TGCAGCGTTGGGGGGCGGAACACCGGGGAGCTGTTTTTT.

CDR3: CAWRARGGNIQYF. CDR3 in DNA: TGTGCCTGGAGGGCTCGGGGGGGAAACATTCAGTACTTC. The chain links TRBV30 to TRBJ2-4; 8 positions match TRBD2. This CDR3 is 13 amino acids long. Germline V gene data show CDR1 as GTSNPN and CDR2 as SVGIG (reference sequence). V lost 3 bases and J lost 6; bases outside the gene matches: 4.

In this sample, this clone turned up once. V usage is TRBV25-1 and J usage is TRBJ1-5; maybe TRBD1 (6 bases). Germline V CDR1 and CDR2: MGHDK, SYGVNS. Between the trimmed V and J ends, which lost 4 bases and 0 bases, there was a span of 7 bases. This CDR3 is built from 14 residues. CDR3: CASSVTGSNQPQHF. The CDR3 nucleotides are TGTGCCAGCAGTGTGACAGGTAGCAATCAGCCCCAGCATTTT.

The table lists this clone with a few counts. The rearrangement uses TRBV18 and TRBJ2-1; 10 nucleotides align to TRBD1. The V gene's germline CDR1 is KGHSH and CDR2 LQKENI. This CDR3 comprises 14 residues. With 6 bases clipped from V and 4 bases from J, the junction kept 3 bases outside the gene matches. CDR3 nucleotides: TGTGCCAGCTCCCGGGACAGGGGTTACAATGAGCAGTTCTTC. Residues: CASSRDRGYNEQFF.

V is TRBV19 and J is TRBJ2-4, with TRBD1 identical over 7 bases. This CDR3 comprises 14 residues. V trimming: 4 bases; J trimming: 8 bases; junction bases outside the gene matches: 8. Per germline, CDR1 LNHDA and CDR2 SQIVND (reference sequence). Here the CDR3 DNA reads TGTGCCAGTAGTACTCGACAGGGATTGGACATTCAGTACTTC. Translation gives CASSTRQGLDIQYF.

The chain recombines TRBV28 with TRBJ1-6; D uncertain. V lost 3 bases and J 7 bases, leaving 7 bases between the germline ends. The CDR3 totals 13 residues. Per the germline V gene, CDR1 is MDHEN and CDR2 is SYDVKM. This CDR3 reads CASSFLKNSPLHF. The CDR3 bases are TGTGCCAGCAGTTTTTTAAAGAATTCACCCCTCCACTTT. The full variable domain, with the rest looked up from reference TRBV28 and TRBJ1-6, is DVKVTQSSRYLVKRTGEKVFLECVQDMDHENMFWYRQDPGLGLRLIYFSYDVKMKEKGDIPEGYSVSREKKERFSLILESASTNQTSMYLCASSFLKNSPLHFGNGTRLTVT.

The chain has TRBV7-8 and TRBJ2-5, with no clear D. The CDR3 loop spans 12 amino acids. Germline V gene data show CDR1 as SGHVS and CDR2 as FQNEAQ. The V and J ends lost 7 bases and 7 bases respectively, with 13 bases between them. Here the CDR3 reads CASKTYDGTQYF. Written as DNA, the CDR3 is TGTGCCAGCAAGACCTACGACGGGACCCAGTACTTC.

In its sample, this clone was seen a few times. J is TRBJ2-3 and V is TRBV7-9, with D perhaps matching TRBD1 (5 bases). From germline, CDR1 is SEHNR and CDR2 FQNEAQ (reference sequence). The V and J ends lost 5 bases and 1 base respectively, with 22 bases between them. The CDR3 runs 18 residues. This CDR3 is CASSPDRGNWGGTDTQYF. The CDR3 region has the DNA TGTGCCAGCAGCCCGGACCGCGGTAATTGGGGCGGCACAGATACGCAGTATTTT.